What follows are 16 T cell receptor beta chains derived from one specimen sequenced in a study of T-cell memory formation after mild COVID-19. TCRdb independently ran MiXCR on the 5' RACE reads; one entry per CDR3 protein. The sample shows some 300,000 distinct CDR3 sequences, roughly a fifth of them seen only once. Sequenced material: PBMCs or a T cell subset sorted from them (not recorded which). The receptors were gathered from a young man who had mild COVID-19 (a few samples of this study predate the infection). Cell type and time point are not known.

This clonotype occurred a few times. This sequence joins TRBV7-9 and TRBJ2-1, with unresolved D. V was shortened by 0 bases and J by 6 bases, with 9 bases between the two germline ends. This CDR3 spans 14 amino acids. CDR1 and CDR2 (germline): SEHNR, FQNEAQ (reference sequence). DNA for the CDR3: TGTGCCAGCAGCTTAGCCAGTACCTCCAATGAGCAGTTCTTC. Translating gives CASSLASTSNEQFF.

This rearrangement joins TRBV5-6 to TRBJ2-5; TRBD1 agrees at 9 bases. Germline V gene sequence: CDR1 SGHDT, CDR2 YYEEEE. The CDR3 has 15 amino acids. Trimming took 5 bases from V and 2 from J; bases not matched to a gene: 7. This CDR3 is CASSSRDRAQETQYF. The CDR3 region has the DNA TGTGCCAGCAGTTCCAGGGACAGGGCGCAAGAGACCCAGTACTTC.

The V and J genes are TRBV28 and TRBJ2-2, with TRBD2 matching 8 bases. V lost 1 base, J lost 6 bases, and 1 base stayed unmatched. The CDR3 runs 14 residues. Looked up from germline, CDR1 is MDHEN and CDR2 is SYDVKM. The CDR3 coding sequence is TGTGCCAGCAGTTTATCAGCGGGGGCCGGGGAGCTGTTTTTT. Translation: CASSLSAGAGELFF.

The CDR3 reads CASSQVFSASGGPLNEQFF. CDR3 nucleotide sequence: TGTGCCAGCAGCCAAGTTTTTTCGGCTAGCGGGGGGCCTTTGAATGAGCAGTTCTTC. The gene calls are TRBV3-1 and TRBJ2-1; 11 bases align to TRBD2. This CDR3 has 19 amino acids. The trim removed 1 base at V and 7 bases at J, leaving 15 bases unmatched. The germline gives CDR1 LGHDT, CDR2 YNNKEL (reference sequence).

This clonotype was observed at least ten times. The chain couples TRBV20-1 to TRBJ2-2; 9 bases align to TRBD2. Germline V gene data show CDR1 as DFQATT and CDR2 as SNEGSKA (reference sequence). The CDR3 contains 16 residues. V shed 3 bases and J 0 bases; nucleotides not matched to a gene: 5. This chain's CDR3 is CSASSTSGTNTGELFF. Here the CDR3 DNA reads TGCAGTGCTAGTTCGACTAGCGGAACGAACACCGGGGAGCTGTTTTTT.

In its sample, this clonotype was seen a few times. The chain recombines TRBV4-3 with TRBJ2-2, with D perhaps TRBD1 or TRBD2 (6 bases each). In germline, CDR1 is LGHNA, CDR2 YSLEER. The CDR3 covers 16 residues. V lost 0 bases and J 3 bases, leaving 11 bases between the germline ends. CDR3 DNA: TGCGCCAGCAGCCAAGACGGGGGCGCCGACACCGGGGAGCTGTTTTTT. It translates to CASSQDGGADTGELFF.

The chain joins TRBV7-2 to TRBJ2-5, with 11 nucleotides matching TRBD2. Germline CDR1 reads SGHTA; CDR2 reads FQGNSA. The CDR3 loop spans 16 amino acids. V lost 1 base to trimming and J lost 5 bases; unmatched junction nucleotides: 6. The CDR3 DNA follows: TGTGCCAGCAGCTTAGGGCTAGCGGGGGGAGGGGAGACCCAGTACTTC. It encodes CASSLGLAGGGETQYF.

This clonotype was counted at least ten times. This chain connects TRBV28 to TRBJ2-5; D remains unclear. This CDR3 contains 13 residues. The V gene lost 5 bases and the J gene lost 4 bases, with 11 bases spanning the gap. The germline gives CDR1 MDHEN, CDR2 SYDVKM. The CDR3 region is CASSPPGRETQYF. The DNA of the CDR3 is TGTGCCAGCAGTCCTCCCGGGCGAGAGACCCAGTACTTC. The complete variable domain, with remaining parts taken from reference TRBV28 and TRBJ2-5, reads DVKVTQSSRYLVKRTGEKVFLECVQDMDHENMFWYRQDPGLGLRLIYFSYDVKMKEKGDIPEGYSVSREKKERFSLILESASTNQTSMYLCASSPPGRETQYFGPGTRLLVL.

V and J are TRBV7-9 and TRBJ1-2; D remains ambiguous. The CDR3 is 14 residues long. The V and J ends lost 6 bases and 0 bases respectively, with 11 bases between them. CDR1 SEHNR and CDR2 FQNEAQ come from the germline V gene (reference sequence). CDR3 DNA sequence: TGTGCCAGCAGTACGACCGCACCTAACTATGGCTACACCTTC. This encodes CASSTTAPNYGYTF. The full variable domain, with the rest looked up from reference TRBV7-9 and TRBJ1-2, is DTGVSQNPRHKITKRGQNVTFRCDPISEHNRLYWYRQTLGQGPEFLTYFQNEAQLEKSRLLSDRFSAERPKGSFSTLEIQRTEQGDSAMYLCASSTTAPNYGYTFGSGTRLTVV.

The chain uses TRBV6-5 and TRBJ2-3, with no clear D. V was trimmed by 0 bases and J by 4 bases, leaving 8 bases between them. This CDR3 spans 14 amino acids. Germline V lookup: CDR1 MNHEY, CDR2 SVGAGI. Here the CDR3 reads CASSYSGWADTQYF. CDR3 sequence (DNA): TGTGCCAGCAGTTACTCGGGTTGGGCAGATACGCAGTATTTT.

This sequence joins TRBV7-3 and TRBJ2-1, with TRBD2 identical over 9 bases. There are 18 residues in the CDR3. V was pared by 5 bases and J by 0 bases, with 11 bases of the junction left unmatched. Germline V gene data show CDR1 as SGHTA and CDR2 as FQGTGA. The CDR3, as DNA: TGTGCCAGCAGCAAACTAGCGGGCTTCTCCAGCTCCTACAATGAGCAGTTCTTC. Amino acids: CASSKLAGFSSSYNEQFF.

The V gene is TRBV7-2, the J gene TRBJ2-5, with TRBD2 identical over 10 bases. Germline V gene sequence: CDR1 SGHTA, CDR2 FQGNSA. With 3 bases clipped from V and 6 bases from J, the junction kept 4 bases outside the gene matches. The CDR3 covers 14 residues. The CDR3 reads CASSFASGGQTQYF. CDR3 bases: TGTGCCAGCAGCTTTGCTAGCGGGGGTCAGACCCAGTACTTC.

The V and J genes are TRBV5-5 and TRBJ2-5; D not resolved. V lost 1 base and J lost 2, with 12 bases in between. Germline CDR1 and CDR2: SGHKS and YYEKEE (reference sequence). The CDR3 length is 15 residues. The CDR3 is CASSLSGRLQETQYF. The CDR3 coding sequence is TGTGCCAGCAGCTTGAGTGGACGGCTTCAAGAGACCCAGTACTTC.

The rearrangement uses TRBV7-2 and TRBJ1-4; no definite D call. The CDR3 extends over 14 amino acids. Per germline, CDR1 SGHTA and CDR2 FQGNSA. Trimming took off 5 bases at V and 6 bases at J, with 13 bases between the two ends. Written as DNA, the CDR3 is TGTGCCAGCAGCACGCCCGGTGGGTATGAAAAACTGTTTTTT. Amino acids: CASSTPGGYEKLFF.

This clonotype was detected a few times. The CDR3 DNA reads as TGTGCCATCGGCGGGGGGCAGAGGGATACGCAGTATTTT. Amino acids: CAIGGGQRDTQYF. The rearrangement links TRBV10-3 to TRBJ2-3; 8 nucleotides align to TRBD2. Germline loops: CDR1 ENHRY, CDR2 SYGVKD. The junction had 7 bases not matched to a gene; V was cut back by 8 bases and J by 6 bases. The CDR3 loop spans 13 amino acids.

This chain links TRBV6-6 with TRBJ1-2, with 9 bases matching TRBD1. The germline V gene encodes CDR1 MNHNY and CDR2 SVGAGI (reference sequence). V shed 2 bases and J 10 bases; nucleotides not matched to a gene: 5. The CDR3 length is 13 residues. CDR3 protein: CASSYGTGMDYTF. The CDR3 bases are TGTGCCAGCAGTTACGGGACAGGGATGGACTACACCTTC.